The 28 T cell receptor beta chains reported below all come from one sample, sequenced in a study of cytomegalovirus exposure and HLA in healthy donors. Both 60 Vbeta primers and 13 Jbeta primers went into the PCR. Produced via immunoSEQ multiplex PCR; TCRdb's table is partial and in-frame only. The repertoire has 200,000 or so clones, around 77% of them found once; the top ten carry about 2.7%. The sample consisted of PBMCs. The receptor source for this set is a woman aged 25 to 39 in good health and CMV-seronegative.

The chain combines TRBV29-1 with TRBJ1-2; tentative D call: TRBD1 (5 bases). V shed 0 bases and J shed 6 bases, with 11 bases lying between them. This CDR3 spans 13 amino acids. Germline V gene data show CDR1 as SQVTM and CDR2 as ANQGSEA. CDR3 amino acids: CSVEDRGGDGYTF. In DNA, the CDR3 is TGCAGCGTTGAAGATCGGGGGGGTGATGGCTACACCTTC.

About this clone itself: Distinct nucleotide sequences in the sample also encode this CDR3. The chain employs TRBV5-4 and TRBJ2-5; D ambiguous. V lost 3 bases and J 2 bases, leaving 2 bases between the germline ends. The germline V gene has CDR1 SGHNT and CDR2 YYREEE (reference sequence). This CDR3 is 11 amino acids long. The DNA of the CDR3 is TGTGCCAGCAGCTCGCAAGAGACCCAGTACTTC. Protein sequence: CASSSQETQYF.

V usage is TRBV11-3 and J usage is TRBJ2-1; D remains ambiguous. CDR3 size: 16 residues. V gave up 5 bases and J gave up 0 bases, with 14 bases separating them. Germline V gene data show CDR1 as SGHNT and CDR2 as YENEEA. The CDR3 region is CASSLLGRSSYNEQFF. CDR3 DNA sequence: TGTGCCAGCAGCCTCCTAGGCCGTAGCTCCTACAATGAGCAGTTCTTC.

V and J are TRBV4-1 and TRBJ2-7; D might be TRBD2 (6 bases). The V end lost 0 bases, the J end lost 7 bases, and 10 bases lay between the germline ends. The V gene's germline CDR1 is MGHRA and CDR2 YSYEKL. The CDR3 spans 13 residues. The DNA for the CDR3 is TGCGCCAGCAGCCAAGAACAGGCGGGGGAGCAGTACTTC. It is translated as CASSQEQAGEQYF.

Of note for this clone: Other DNA sequences of this sample code for an identical CDR3. The gene calls are TRBV5-1 and TRBJ2-3; TRBD1 matches 8 bases. This CDR3 is 17 amino acids long. From germline, CDR1 is SGHRS and CDR2 YFSETQ. Trimming removed 0 bases from V and 1 base from J; junction bases left unmatched: 7. The DNA for the CDR3 is TGCGCCAGCAGCTTGGGCCAGGGGGCGGACGGCACAGATACGCAGTATTTT. This encodes CASSLGQGADGTDTQYF.

V gene TRBV5-1 combines with J gene TRBJ2-2; 8 bases match TRBD1. CDR3 size: 15 residues. Germline V gene data show CDR1 as SGHRS and CDR2 as YFSETQ. V lost 0 bases, J lost 7 bases, and 5 bases stayed unmatched. This CDR3 is CASSLVQGASGELFF. The CDR3, as DNA: TGCGCCAGCAGCTTGGTTCAGGGGGCGAGCGGGGAGCTGTTTTTT.

To note about this clone: Other DNA variants within this sample encode the same CDR3. V is TRBV27 and J is TRBJ2-7, with D uncertain. Trimming took 7 bases from V and 0 from J, leaving 10 bases between them. CDR1 is MNHEY, CDR2 SMNVEV, per germline (reference sequence). This CDR3 has 13 amino acids. CDR3 DNA: TGTGCCAGCACCGGCGGCAGCTCCTACGAGCAGTACTTC. Translating it yields CASTGGSSYEQYF.

The gene calls are TRBV19 and TRBJ2-5; 10 nucleotides match TRBD2. CDR3 size: 15 residues. V shed 2 bases and J 0 bases; nucleotides not matched to a gene: 0. CDR1 is LNHDA and CDR2 is SQIVND in the germline V gene (reference sequence). DNA of the CDR3: TGTGCCAGTAGTATAACTAGCGGGAACCAAGAGACCCAGTACTTC. Amino acids: CASSITSGNQETQYF.

The V call is TRBV11-3, the J call TRBJ2-1; 7 nucleotides match TRBD1. The CDR3 length is 15 residues. With 4 bases clipped from V and 6 bases from J, the junction kept 9 bases outside the gene matches. Germline loops: CDR1 SGHNT, CDR2 YENEEA. The CDR3 DNA reads TGTGCCAGCAGCTCCTTGACAGGGCACGGCAATGAGCAGTTCTTC. This sequence encodes CASSSLTGHGNEQFF.

CDR3 sequence reads: CASSVVGAGAYNEQFF. CDR3 bases: TGTGCCAGCAGCGTAGTTGGGGCGGGGGCCTACAATGAGCAGTTCTTC. The chain joins TRBV9 to TRBJ2-1; 7 positions agree with TRBD2. The CDR3 is made up of 16 amino acids. J gave up 2 bases and V 0 bases, and 5 bases lay outside the gene matches. CDR1 is SGDLS and CDR2 is YYNGEE in the germline V gene.

V is TRBV9 and J is TRBJ2-5, with TRBD2 matching over 9 bases. J lost 0 bases, V lost 0 bases, and 3 bases had no gene match. The V gene's germline CDR1 is SGDLS and CDR2 YYNGEE. This CDR3 contains 16 residues. CDR3 sequence: CASSVGAGGYQETQYF. In nucleotides, the CDR3 is TGTGCCAGCAGCGTAGGTGCGGGAGGGTACCAAGAGACCCAGTACTTC. The complete variable domain, with remaining parts taken from reference TRBV9 and TRBJ2-5, reads DSGVTQTPKHLITATGQRVTLRCSPRSGDLSVYWYQQSLDQGLQFLIQYYNGEERAKGNILERFSAQQFPDLHSELNLSSLELGDSALYFCASSVGAGGYQETQYFGPGTRLLVL.

The chain has TRBV6-1 and TRBJ2-1; D gene uncertain. Per the germline V gene, CDR1 is MNHNS and CDR2 is SASEGT. The ends were cut back, 10 bases at V and 2 bases at J, with 9 bases in the middle. The CDR3 extends over 12 amino acids. In nucleotides, the CDR3 is TGTGCCACCTCCCCGGCCTACAATGAGCAGTTCTTC. Amino acids: CATSPAYNEQFF.

The rearrangement links TRBV19 to TRBJ2-3, with 10 bases that match TRBD1. The CDR3 loop spans 13 amino acids. The germline V gene has CDR1 LNHDA and CDR2 SQIVND (reference sequence). Trimming removed 5 bases from V and 7 bases from J; junction bases left unmatched: 3. CDR3 loop: CASSPDRGNTQYF. DNA of the CDR3: TGTGCCAGTAGTCCGGACAGGGGGAATACGCAGTATTTT.

The V gene is TRBV7-3, the J gene TRBJ1-1; 9 nucleotides agree with TRBD1. Germline trimming cut 5 bases from V and 6 bases from J; bases unmatched to any gene: 16. The CDR3 sequence is 17 residues long. CDR1 is SGHTA and CDR2 is FQGTGA in the germline V gene. The CDR3 bases are TGTGCCAGCAGCGCCCAAACCGGGACAGGGCTTTTCGCTGAAGCTTTCTTT. Translation: CASSAQTGTGLFAEAFF.

The chain links TRBV6-1 to TRBJ2-7; D not resolved. CDR3 length equals 17 residues. Trimming took off 0 bases at V and 0 bases at J, with 15 bases between the two ends. CDR1 and CDR2 from the germline V gene are MNHNS and SASEGT. The CDR3 sequence is CASSEALPLGASYEQYF. CDR3 bases: TGTGCCAGCAGTGAAGCCCTCCCCCTAGGTGCCTCCTACGAGCAGTACTTC.

The chain is built from TRBV10-3 and TRBJ2-7, with D perhaps TRBD1 (6 bases). CDR1 and CDR2 (germline): ENHRY, SYGVKD. Between the trimmed V and J ends, which lost 6 bases and 1 base, there was a span of 13 bases. The CDR3 totals 14 residues. The CDR3 spells CAIRWDTVSYEQYF. The CDR3 bases are TGTGCCATCAGGTGGGACACAGTTTCCTACGAGCAGTACTTC.

In this sample, this clone turned up once. The V and J genes are TRBV5-1 and TRBJ2-1, with 7 nucleotides matching TRBD2. V was pared by 0 bases and J by 2 bases, with 2 bases of the junction left unmatched. The CDR3 covers 15 residues. CDR1 SGHRS and CDR2 YFSETQ come from the germline V gene. CDR3 in amino acids: CASSLAGGTYNEQFF. The CDR3 DNA is TGCGCCAGCAGCTTGGCGGGAGGAACCTACAATGAGCAGTTCTTC.

This sequence joins TRBV11-2 and TRBJ1-1; perhaps TRBD1 as D (5 bases). The V gene lost 3 bases and the J gene lost 4 bases, with 9 bases spanning the gap. The CDR3 runs 13 residues. Looked up from germline, CDR1 is SGHAT and CDR2 is FQNNGV. CDR3 loop: CASSLQGPTEAFF. CDR3 DNA: TGTGCCAGCAGCTTGCAGGGCCCCACTGAAGCTTTCTTT.

This clone appeared once. The V and J genes are TRBV28 and TRBJ1-4; the match to TRBD1 covers 8 bases. The CDR3 contains 14 residues. Germline V gene data show CDR1 as MDHEN and CDR2 as SYDVKM. Trimming cost V 5 bases and J 8 bases; bases outside gene matches: 7. DNA for the CDR3: TGTGCCAGCAGTCTCCCACAGGGGGACGAAAAACTGTTTTTT. Its translation: CASSLPQGDEKLFF. Full variable domain (outside the CDR3, taken from reference TRBV28 and TRBJ1-4): DVKVTQSSRYLVKRTGEKVFLECVQDMDHENMFWYRQDPGLGLRLIYFSYDVKMKEKGDIPEGYSVSREKKERFSLILESASTNQTSMYLCASSLPQGDEKLFFGSGTQLSVL.

This clone was counted only a few times. The chain joins TRBV2 to TRBJ2-1; 11 positions match TRBD2. Germline CDR1 reads SNHLY; CDR2 reads FYNNEI. With V trimmed by 8 bases and J by 4 bases, 4 bases remained unmatched. The CDR3 loop spans 14 amino acids. This chain's CDR3 is CASRVAGGYNEQFF. The CDR3 coding sequence is TGTGCCAGCCGGGTAGCGGGGGGGTACAATGAGCAGTTCTTC.

The V gene is TRBV4-2, the J gene TRBJ1-1, with D maybe TRBD1 (6 bases). This CDR3 contains 15 residues. Trimming stripped 1 base from V and 3 bases from J, with 12 bases between. Germline loops: CDR1 LGHNA, CDR2 YNFKEQ. CDR3 protein: CASSQGQAEDTEAFF. In nucleotides, the CDR3 is TGTGCCAGCAGCCAAGGACAGGCCGAGGACACTGAAGCTTTCTTT.

This clone appeared a few times. The rearrangement joins TRBV28 to TRBJ2-7; 8 bases map to TRBD2. The CDR3 runs 15 residues. J gave up 5 bases and V 6 bases, and 12 bases lay outside the gene matches. CDR1 and CDR2 (germline): MDHEN, SYDVKM. CDR3 in DNA: TGTGCCAGCAGGACGCTACGGGAGGGCCCGGACGAGCAGTACTTC. It encodes CASRTLREGPDEQYF.

This sequence joins TRBV5-6 and TRBJ2-7; maybe TRBD1 (5 bases). This CDR3 comprises 12 residues. The V gene lost 1 base and the J gene lost 12 bases, with 14 bases spanning the gap. Germline CDR1 SGHDT, CDR2 YYEEEE. CDR3 sequence (DNA): TGTGCCAGCAGCTTGTCAGTGGGGCCAAGGTACTTC. Its protein product is CASSLSVGPRYF.

The chain recombines TRBV7-2 with TRBJ1-1; 7 bases are a match to TRBD1. The CDR3 extends over 14 amino acids. Per the germline V gene, CDR1 is SGHTA and CDR2 is FQGNSA. Unmatched junction bases numbered 6, after V lost 4 bases and J lost 4 bases. The CDR3 sequence is CASSYIQGSTEAFF. Written as DNA, the CDR3 is TGTGCCAGCAGCTATATACAGGGGAGCACTGAAGCTTTCTTT.

J is TRBJ2-7 and V is TRBV19; unclear D gene. Deletions cut 3 bases from V and 3 bases from J, with 9 bases between. CDR1 is LNHDA, CDR2 SQIVND, per germline (reference sequence). This CDR3 comprises 13 residues. This chain's CDR3 is CASSMTEYYEQYF. The CDR3 DNA follows: TGTGCCAGTAGTATGACTGAATACTACGAGCAGTACTTC.

The chain carries TRBV9 and TRBJ1-2; TRBD1 aligns across 8 bases. V was pared by 3 bases and J by 5 bases, with 9 bases of the junction left unmatched. This CDR3 comprises 15 residues. CDR1 and CDR2 (germline): SGDLS, YYNGEE. The CDR3 sequence is CASSEWDRPLYGYTF. CDR3 bases: TGTGCCAGCAGCGAATGGGACAGGCCCCTTTATGGCTACACCTTC. The complete variable domain, with remaining parts taken from reference TRBV9 and TRBJ1-2, reads DSGVTQTPKHLITATGQRVTLRCSPRSGDLSVYWYQQSLDQGLQFLIQYYNGEERAKGNILERFSAQQFPDLHSELNLSSLELGDSALYFCASSEWDRPLYGYTFGSGTRLTVV.

This clone was detected a few times. The chain combines TRBV14 with TRBJ2-2; D might be TRBD1 (5 bases). Trimming removed 0 bases from V and 5 bases from J, with 7 bases in between. From germline, CDR1 is SGHDN and CDR2 FVKESK. The CDR3 covers 14 residues. Here the CDR3 reads CASSQDPGTGELFF. DNA for the CDR3: TGTGCCAGCAGCCAAGATCCAGGGACCGGGGAGCTGTTTTTT.

This clone was seen a handful of times. The rearrangement links TRBV4-1 to TRBJ2-7; 8 positions agree with TRBD2. Germline lookup yields CDR1 MGHRA and CDR2 YSYEKL. After removal of 1 base from V and 3 bases from J, the junction contained 8 bases not matched to a gene. This CDR3 is built from 16 residues. In DNA form, the CDR3 reads TGCGCCAGCAGCCAAGGTCCGGGGGGGACCCACTACGAGCAGTACTTC. It encodes CASSQGPGGTHYEQYF.